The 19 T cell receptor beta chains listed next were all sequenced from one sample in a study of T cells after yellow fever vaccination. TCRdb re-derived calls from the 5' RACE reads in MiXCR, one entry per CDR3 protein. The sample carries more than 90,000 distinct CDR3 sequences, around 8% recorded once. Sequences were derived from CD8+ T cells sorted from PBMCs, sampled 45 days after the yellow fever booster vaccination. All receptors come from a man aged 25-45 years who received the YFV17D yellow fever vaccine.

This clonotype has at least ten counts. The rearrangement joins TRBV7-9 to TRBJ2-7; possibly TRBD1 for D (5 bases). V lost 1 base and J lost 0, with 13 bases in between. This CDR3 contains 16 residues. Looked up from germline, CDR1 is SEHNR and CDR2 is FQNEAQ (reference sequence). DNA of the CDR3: TGTGCCAGCAGCTTAGGTGCAGGGATTACCTCCTACGAGCAGTACTTC. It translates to CASSLGAGITSYEQYF.

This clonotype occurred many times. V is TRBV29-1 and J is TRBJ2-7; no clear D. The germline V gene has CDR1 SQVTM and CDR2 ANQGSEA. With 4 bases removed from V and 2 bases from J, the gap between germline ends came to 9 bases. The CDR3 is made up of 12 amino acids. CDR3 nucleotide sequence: TGCAGCGTTGTAGAAGACACCTACGAGCAGTACTTC. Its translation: CSVVEDTYEQYF.

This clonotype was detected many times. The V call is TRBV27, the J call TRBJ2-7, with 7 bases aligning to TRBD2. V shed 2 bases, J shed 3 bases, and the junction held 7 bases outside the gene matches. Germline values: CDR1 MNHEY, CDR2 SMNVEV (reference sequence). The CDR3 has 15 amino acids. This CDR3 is CASSLSLAALYEQYF. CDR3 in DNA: TGTGCCAGCAGTTTAAGTCTAGCGGCCCTCTACGAGCAGTACTTC.

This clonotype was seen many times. CDR3 amino acids: CATSRGPTQYF. Here the CDR3 DNA reads TGTGCCACCAGCCGAGGGCCCACGCAGTATTTT. J is TRBJ2-3 and V is TRBV15; D may be TRBD2 (5 bases). V was cut by 5 bases and J by 9 bases, with 9 bases left in between. CDR3 length: 11 amino acids. The V gene's germline CDR1 is LNHNV and CDR2 YYDKDF (reference sequence).

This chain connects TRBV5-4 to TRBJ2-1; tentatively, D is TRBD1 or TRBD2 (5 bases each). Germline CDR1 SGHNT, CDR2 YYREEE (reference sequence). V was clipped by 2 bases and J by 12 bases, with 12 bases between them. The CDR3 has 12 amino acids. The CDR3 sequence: CASSFGTGGQFF. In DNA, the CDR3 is TGTGCCAGCAGCTTCGGGACCGGCGGGCAGTTCTTC.

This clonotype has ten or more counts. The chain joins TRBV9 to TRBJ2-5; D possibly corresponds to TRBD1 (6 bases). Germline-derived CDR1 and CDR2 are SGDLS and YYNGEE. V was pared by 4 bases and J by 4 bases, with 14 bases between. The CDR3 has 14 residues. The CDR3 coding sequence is TGTGCCAGCAGCCCACGGGTGACAGGAGAGACCCAGTACTTC. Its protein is CASSPRVTGETQYF.

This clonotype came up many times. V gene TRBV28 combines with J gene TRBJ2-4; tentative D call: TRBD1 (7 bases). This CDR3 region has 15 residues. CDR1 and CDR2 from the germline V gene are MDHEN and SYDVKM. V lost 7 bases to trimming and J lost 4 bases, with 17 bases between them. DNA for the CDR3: TGTGCCAGCACCTCCTTGGGGGGACAGAAAAACATTCAGTACTTC. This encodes CASTSLGGQKNIQYF. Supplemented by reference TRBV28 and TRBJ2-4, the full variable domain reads DVKVTQSSRYLVKRTGEKVFLECVQDMDHENMFWYRQDPGLGLRLIYFSYDVKMKEKGDIPEGYSVSREKKERFSLILESASTNQTSMYLCASTSLGGQKNIQYFGAGTRLSVL.

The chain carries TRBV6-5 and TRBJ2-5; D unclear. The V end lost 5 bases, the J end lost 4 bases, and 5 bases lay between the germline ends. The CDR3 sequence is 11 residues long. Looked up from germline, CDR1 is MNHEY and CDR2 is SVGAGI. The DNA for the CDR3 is TGTGCCAGCAGTACGGGAGAGACCCAGTACTTC. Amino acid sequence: CASSTGETQYF.

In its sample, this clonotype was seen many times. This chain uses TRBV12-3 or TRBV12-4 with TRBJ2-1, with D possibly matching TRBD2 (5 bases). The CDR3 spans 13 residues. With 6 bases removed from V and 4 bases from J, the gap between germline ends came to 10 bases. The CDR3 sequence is CASRLVNYNEQFF. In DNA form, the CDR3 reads TGTGCCAGCAGACTAGTTAATTACAATGAGCAGTTCTTC.

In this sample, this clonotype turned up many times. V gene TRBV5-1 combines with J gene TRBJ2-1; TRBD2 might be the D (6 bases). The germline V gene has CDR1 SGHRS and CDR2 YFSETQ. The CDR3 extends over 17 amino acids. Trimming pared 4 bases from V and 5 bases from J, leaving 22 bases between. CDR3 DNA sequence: TGCGCCAGCAGCAAGGACCCTCAAGGACTACCTGACAATGAGCAGTTCTTC. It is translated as CASSKDPQGLPDNEQFF.

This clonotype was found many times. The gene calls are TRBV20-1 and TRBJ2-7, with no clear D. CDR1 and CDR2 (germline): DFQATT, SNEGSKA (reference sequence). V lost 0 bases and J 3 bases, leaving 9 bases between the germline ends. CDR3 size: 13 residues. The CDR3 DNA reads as TGCAGTGCTAGAGATCGGAAGGACTACGAGCAGTACTTC. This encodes CSARDRKDYEQYF.

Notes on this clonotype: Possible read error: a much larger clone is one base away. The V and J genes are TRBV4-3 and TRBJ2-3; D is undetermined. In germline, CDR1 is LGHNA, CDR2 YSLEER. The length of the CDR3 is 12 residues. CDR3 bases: TGCGCCAGCACCCAAGACCGAGATACGCAGTATTTT. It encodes CASTQDRDTQYF.

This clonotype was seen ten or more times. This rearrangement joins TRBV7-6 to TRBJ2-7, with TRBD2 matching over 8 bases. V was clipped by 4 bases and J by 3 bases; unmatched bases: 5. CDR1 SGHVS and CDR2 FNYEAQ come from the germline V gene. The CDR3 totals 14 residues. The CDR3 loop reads CASSSGGKHYEQYF. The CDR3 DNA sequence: TGTGCCAGCAGCTCGGGAGGGAAACACTACGAGCAGTACTTC.

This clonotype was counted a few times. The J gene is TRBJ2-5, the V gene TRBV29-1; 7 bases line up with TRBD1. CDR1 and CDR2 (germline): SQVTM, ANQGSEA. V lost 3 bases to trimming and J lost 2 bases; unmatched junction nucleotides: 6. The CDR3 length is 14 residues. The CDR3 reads CSVDIRGQQETQYF. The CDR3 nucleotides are TGCAGCGTTGATATCCGGGGACAGCAAGAGACCCAGTACTTC.

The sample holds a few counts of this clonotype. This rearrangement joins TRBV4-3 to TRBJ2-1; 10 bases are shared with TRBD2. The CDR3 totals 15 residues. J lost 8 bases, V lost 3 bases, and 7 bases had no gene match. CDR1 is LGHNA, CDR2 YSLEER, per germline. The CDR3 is CASSHPGTSAHEQFF. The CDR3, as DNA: TGCGCCAGCAGCCACCCCGGGACTAGCGCACATGAGCAGTTCTTC.

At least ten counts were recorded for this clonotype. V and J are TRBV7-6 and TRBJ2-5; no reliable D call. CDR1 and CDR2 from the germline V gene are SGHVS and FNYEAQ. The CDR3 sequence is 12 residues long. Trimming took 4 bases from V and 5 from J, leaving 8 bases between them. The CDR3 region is CASSSPVETQYF. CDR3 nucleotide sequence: TGTGCCAGCAGCTCTCCCGTGGAGACCCAGTACTTC.

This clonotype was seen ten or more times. Here the CDR3 DNA reads TGCGCCAGCAGCCCCGGGTCCTCTAATCAGCCCCAGCATTTT. Translating it yields CASSPGSSNQPQHF. V and J are TRBV4-1 and TRBJ1-5; D remains ambiguous. The CDR3 loop spans 14 amino acids. The germline V gene encodes CDR1 MGHRA and CDR2 YSYEKL. V was cut by 4 bases and J by 4 bases, with 11 bases left in between.

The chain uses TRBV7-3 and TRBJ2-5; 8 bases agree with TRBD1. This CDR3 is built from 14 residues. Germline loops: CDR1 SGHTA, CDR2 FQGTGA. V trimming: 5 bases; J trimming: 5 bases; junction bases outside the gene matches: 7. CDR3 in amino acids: CASSAGQGRETQYF. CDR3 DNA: TGTGCCAGCAGCGCCGGACAGGGTCGGGAGACCCAGTACTTC. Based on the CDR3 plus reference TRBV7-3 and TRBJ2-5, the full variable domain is GAGVSQTPSNKVTEKGKYVELRCDPISGHTALYWYRQSLGQGPEFLIYFQGTGAADDSGLPNDRFFAVRPEGSVSTLKIQRTERGDSAVYLCASSAGQGRETQYFGPGTRLLVL.

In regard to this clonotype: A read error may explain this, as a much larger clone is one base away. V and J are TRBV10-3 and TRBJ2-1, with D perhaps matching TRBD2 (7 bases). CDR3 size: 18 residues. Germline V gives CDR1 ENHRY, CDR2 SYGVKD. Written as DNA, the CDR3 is TGTGCCGTCAGTGAGTCGGACAACCAGGATCGGGGGCCTAGCGGTTCTTTCTTC. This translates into CAVSESDNQDRGPSGSFF.